This T cell receptor beta chain was identified during a study of cytomegalovirus exposure and HLA in healthy donors. There are 16 residues in the CDR3. V lost 2 bases to trimming and J lost 8 bases, with 18 bases between them. Germline V gene data show CDR1 as SNHLY and CDR2 as FYNNEI. The PCR contained 60 Vbeta and 13 Jbeta primers. Produced via immunoSEQ multiplex PCR; TCRdb's table is partial and in-frame only. Here the sample spans 95,000 to 150,000 clones, approximately 80% being singletons. This TCR was sampled from a man aged 30 to 45 in good health and CMV-seropositive. Source material: PBMCs. This chain uses TRBV2 with TRBJ1-4; no definite D call. The chain's CDR3 is CASSEWASQDREKLFF. The CDR3 DNA sequence: TGTGCCAGCAGTGAATGGGCAAGCCAGGATAGGGAAAAACTGTTTTTT.